One TCR beta chain is described in this entry. Its cognate antigen is unknown. The J segment lost 2 bases and the V segment lost 3 bases, leaving 5 bases of the junction unmatched. The CDR3 is 15 amino acids. Per the germline V gene, CDR1 is LGHNA and CDR2 is YNFKEQ. The data belong to a study of long-term antiretroviral therapy in people with HIV. Notes on the study in general: Those clones which expanded before ART made up the dominant part of the repertoire at all time points.

At the survey level, the v3.0 immunoSEQ assay was run. The protocol was immunoSEQ multiplex PCR, while the TCRdb copy is restricted to in-frame clones and leaves out a portion. Counted here are around 21,000 clones, around 90% occurring once; the ten biggest clones make up roughly 4%. The receptor comes from a man aged 18 to 29 with HIV. The sample in question was unsorted PBMCs, obtained 2.1 years after starting antiretroviral therapy. V gene TRBV4-2 combines with J gene TRBJ2-3; 7 nucleotides agree with TRBD2. The CDR3 region has the DNA TGTGCCAGCAGCCAGGTACTAGCGTTCACAGATACGCAGTATTTT. Its protein product is CASSQVLAFTDTQYF.